This T cell receptor (beta chain) was documented in a study of OX40 agonist ivuxolimab in advanced cancers. Study information: Aged roughly 23 to 85 with a mean of approximately 57 years, they were under 85% male.

Study-wide results and limits: Low normalized T-cell clonal expansion also characterized some of the nonresponders.

Sequencing used immunoSEQ multiplex PCR; TCRdb keeps in-frame clones, though not all of them. Of 55,000 to 65,000 clones in the sample, about 86% were seen once. The CDR3 consists of 17 residues. In germline, CDR1 is MGHRA, CDR2 YSYEKL. V trimming: 0 bases; J trimming: 7 bases; junction bases outside the gene matches: 12. Points on this clone: Its antigen is currently unknown.

This TCR was sampled from an adult with an advanced solid tumor such as melanoma, head and neck, liver or kidney cancer. The specimen comprised CD4+ or CD8+ T cells sorted from blood, sampled in a trial of the OX40 agonist ivuxolimab. The rearrangement joins TRBV4-1 to TRBJ2-7; TRBD2 agrees at 10 bases. In DNA, the CDR3 is TGCGCCAGCAGCCAAGATCTCGAGCGGGGGGGCGGTGCGGAGCAGTACTTC. This sequence encodes CASSQDLERGGGAEQYF.